What follows are 20 T cell receptor beta chains derived from one specimen sequenced in a study of type 1 regulatory T cells. Study-level results: Tr1 cells had a more restricted TCR repertoire than non-Tr1 cells.

A single record per CDR3 protein comes from TCRdb applying MiXCR to the reads. In the table there are 60,000 to 75,000 distinct CDR3 sequences, 20% of which are singletons. These TCRs are of unknown antigen specificity. The sequencing sample was made of cultured type 1 regulatory T (Tr1) cells, either the whole culture or a sorted fraction (not recorded which). Receptors originate from a human donor in good health.

This rearrangement joins TRBV5-1 to TRBJ1-2; 7 bases align to TRBD1. With V trimmed by 0 bases and J by 4 bases, 9 bases remained unmatched. Germline CDR1 and CDR2: SGHRS and YFSETQ. The CDR3 has 16 amino acids. DNA for the CDR3: TGCGCCAGCAGCTTGGGAACGGGACAGCCCACCTATGGCTACACCTTC. This encodes CASSLGTGQPTYGYTF.

The genes are TRBV10-3 and TRBJ1-5; no clear D. Trimming took off 8 bases at V and 7 bases at J, with 12 bases between the two ends. This CDR3 has 12 residues. CDR1 and CDR2 (germline): ENHRY, SYGVKD. The CDR3 loop is CAIGQAEQPQHF. The CDR3 DNA follows: TGTGCCATCGGGCAGGCAGAGCAGCCCCAGCATTTT.

This sequence joins TRBV27 and TRBJ2-1; perhaps TRBD2 as D (5 bases). The CDR3 runs 14 residues. Trimming pared 7 bases from V and 4 bases from J, leaving 14 bases between. Germline CDR1 is MNHEY and CDR2 is SMNVEV (reference sequence). CDR3 bases: TGTGCCAGCAAGGTGTCGCGGGTGTACAATGAGCAGTTCTTC. This gives the protein CASKVSRVYNEQFF.

The chain carries TRBV7-2 and TRBJ1-2, with D hard to call. CDR3 size: 12 residues. The V end lost 6 bases, the J end lost 8 bases, and 13 bases lay between the germline ends. Germline CDR1 is SGHTA and CDR2 is FQGNSA. The CDR3 reads CASSPQERGYTF. DNA of the CDR3: TGTGCCAGCAGTCCTCAAGAACGAGGCTACACCTTC.

Only a few counts were recorded for this clonotype. The chain employs TRBV7-9 and TRBJ1-4, with TRBD1 as a possible D gene (5 bases). V lost 4 bases and J lost 8, with 8 bases in between. The CDR3 consists of 12 residues. Germline lookup yields CDR1 SEHNR and CDR2 FQNEAQ (reference sequence). The CDR3 here is CASSSRTEKLFF. Here the CDR3 DNA reads TGTGCCAGCAGCTCGAGGACAGAAAAACTGTTTTTT.

The V and J genes are TRBV7-9 and TRBJ2-5, with 8 positions matching TRBD1. The CDR3 runs to 12 residues. CDR1 is SEHNR and CDR2 is FQNEAQ in the germline V gene (reference sequence). J was trimmed by 5 bases and V by 10 bases; bases with no gene match: 6. CDR3 residues: CAIKDRAETQYF. CDR3 sequence (DNA): TGTGCCATCAAGGACAGGGCGGAGACCCAGTACTTC.

Judged by abundance, this clonotype is medium-sized (0.01 to 0.1%). CDR3 region: CASSLGGSTYGYTF. The DNA for the CDR3 is TGTGCCAGCAGTTTGGGCGGGAGTACCTATGGCTACACCTTC. The chain has TRBV12-3 or TRBV12-4 and TRBJ1-2; D call uncertain. The CDR3 covers 14 residues. Trimming took off 3 bases at V and 4 bases at J, with 12 bases between the two ends.

The rearrangement links TRBV14 to TRBJ2-3; 9 bases line up with TRBD1. The CDR3 is made up of 13 amino acids. The germline CDR1 and CDR2 sequences are SGHDN and FVKESK. V shed 1 base and J 11 bases; nucleotides not matched to a gene: 4. The DNA of the CDR3 is TGTGCCAGCAGCCAAGGTACAGGGGGCGTGCAGTATTTT. Encoded protein: CASSQGTGGVQYF.

This clonotype has just a few counts. The rearrangement links TRBV12-3 or TRBV12-4 to TRBJ2-2, with D perhaps given as TRBD1 or TRBD2 (5 bases each). Trimming removed 3 bases at V and 4 bases at J, with 12 bases between. The CDR3 covers 15 residues. The CDR3 loop reads CASSFGQGATGELFF. The DNA for the CDR3 is TGTGCCAGCAGTTTCGGGCAGGGAGCCACCGGGGAGCTGTTTTTT.

The chain carries TRBV20-1 and TRBJ1-6; possibly TRBD1 for D (5 bases). Germline CDR1 and CDR2: DFQATT and SNEGSKA (reference sequence). The V and J ends lost 7 bases and 11 bases respectively, with 21 bases between them. There are 14 residues in the CDR3. The DNA for the CDR3 is TGCAGTGTTGCCGGGACCTCGGTAGGGGCACCCCTCCACTTT. The encoded protein is CSVAGTSVGAPLHF.

The chain employs TRBV18 and TRBJ1-1, with D uncertain. The germline gives CDR1 KGHSH, CDR2 LQKENI. This CDR3 comprises 13 residues. Trimming removed 3 bases from V and 1 base from J, with 6 bases in between. This chain's CDR3 is CASSPIPNTEAFF. The DNA of the CDR3 is TGTGCCAGCTCACCCATCCCGAACACTGAAGCTTTCTTT.

The V and J genes are TRBV29-1 and TRBJ1-1; D remains ambiguous. Per the germline V gene, CDR1 is SQVTM and CDR2 is ANQGSEA. Trimming cost V 1 base and J 4 bases, with 13 bases left between them. The CDR3 consists of 14 residues. The CDR3 coding sequence is TGCAGCGTTGAAGGAGAAGGAGGTGGCACTGAAGCTTTCTTT. Translating it yields CSVEGEGGGTEAFF.

This clonotype was seen many times. The chain recombines TRBV5-1 with TRBJ2-1, with 12 bases lining up with TRBD2. The CDR3 extends over 16 amino acids. Germline V gives CDR1 SGHRS, CDR2 YFSETQ. V lost 7 bases to trimming and J lost 0 bases; unmatched junction nucleotides: 5. CDR3 nucleotides: TGCGCCAGCGGGCCGGGACTAGCGGGCTCCTACAATGAGCAGTTCTTC. Its translation is CASGPGLAGSYNEQFF.

The gene calls are TRBV13 and TRBJ1-2, with 11 nucleotides matching TRBD1. Looked up from germline, CDR1 is PRHDT and CDR2 is FYEKMQ (reference sequence). With V trimmed by 6 bases and J by 4 bases, 7 bases remained unmatched. CDR3 length: 15 residues. CDR3 region: CASRLTGTGGYGYTF. CDR3 nucleotides: TGTGCCAGCAGGTTAACCGGGACAGGGGGCTATGGCTACACCTTC.

CDR3: CASSVDRGASPLHF. As DNA, the CDR3 is TGTGCCAGCAGCGTGGACAGGGGAGCCTCACCCCTCCACTTT. J is TRBJ1-6 and V is TRBV7-9; TRBD1 aligns across 9 bases. This CDR3 is 14 amino acids long. V was clipped by 5 bases and J by 10 bases; unmatched bases: 6. Germline loops: CDR1 SEHNR, CDR2 FQNEAQ (reference sequence).

The genes are TRBV30 and TRBJ2-5; TRBD1 matches at 9 bases. The V and J ends lost 5 bases and 9 bases, in that order; junction bases with no gene match: 22. The CDR3 sequence is 17 residues long. Germline V gene data show CDR1 as GTSNPN and CDR2 as SVGIG (reference sequence). In DNA, the CDR3 is TGTGCCTGGCTTCCGGGACAGGGTACCGGGATTTTCCGGGCCCAGTACTTC. Its protein is CAWLPGQGTGIFRAQYF.

J is TRBJ2-1 and V is TRBV24-1, with 9 bases aligning to TRBD2. The germline gives CDR1 KGHDR, CDR2 SFDVKD. The CDR3 length is 16 residues. With V trimmed by 0 bases and J by 10 bases, 9 bases remained unmatched. CDR3 nucleotides: TGTGCCACCAGTGATTTGGGCTTAGCGGGAGTAAGGGAGCAGTTCTTC. Translated: CATSDLGLAGVREQFF.

At least ten counts were recorded for this clonotype. For the CDR3, the DNA is TGCGCCAGCAGCGACAGTTCCGAGACCCAGTACTTC. Its translation: CASSDSSETQYF. The V gene is TRBV5-1, the J gene TRBJ2-5; tentatively, D is TRBD1 (5 bases). V lost 4 bases and J 5 bases, leaving 9 bases between the germline ends. CDR1 is SGHRS, CDR2 YFSETQ, per germline. The CDR3 covers 12 residues.

This chain joins TRBV27 and TRBJ1-2; a possible D gene is TRBD1 (6 bases). Per germline, CDR1 MNHEY and CDR2 SMNVEV (reference sequence). Between the trimmed V and J ends, which lost 3 bases and 8 bases, there was a span of 13 bases. The CDR3 is 13 amino acids. CDR3 sequence (DNA): TGTGCCAGCAGTTTCAGGGGAGGGGGAGGCTACACCTTC. Protein sequence: CASSFRGGGGYTF.

The V gene is TRBV5-1, the J gene TRBJ2-7; TRBD1 aligns across 9 bases. After removal of 4 bases from V and 0 bases from J, the junction contained 5 bases not matched to a gene. The CDR3 is 15 residues long. Germline V gene sequence: CDR1 SGHRS, CDR2 YFSETQ. The CDR3 region is CASSLWTGASYEQYF. CDR3 coding DNA: TGCGCCAGCAGCCTATGGACAGGGGCCTCCTACGAGCAGTACTTC. Combining the CDR3 with reference TRBV5-1 and TRBJ2-7 gives the whole variable domain KAGVTQTPRYLIKTRGQQVTLSCSPISGHRSVSWYQQTPGQGLQFLFEYFSETQRNKGNFPGRFSGRQFSNSRSEMNVSTLELGDSALYLCASSLWTGASYEQYFGPGTRLTVT.